This is a list of T cell receptor beta chains from one sample in a study of T cell repertoires in cytomegalovirus infection. MiXCR, applied by TCRdb to the reads, yields one record per CDR3 protein. The sample has tens of thousands of distinct CDR3 sequences, roughly a fifth seen once; the top ten hold 64%. The antigens for these receptors are not known. The specimen was CD8+ T cells from cultured PBMCs, collected from culture after CMV antigen stimulation. These receptors all stem from a human donor in good health (CMV status not recorded). Some clones in this sample may be carry-over from other donors' samples. CDR3s include the opening cysteine and the closing phenylalanine or tryptophan. The order of the fields is D gene, V gene, clone size, J gene, CDR3 protein, CDR3 DNA. A D gene is named only where the DNA matches it firmly. Some rows have no size entry. The others give once, few or many, or a class for an expanded clone.

TRBD1	TRBV7-8	NA	TRBJ2-2	CASSSLSGQGPYTGELFF	TGTGCCAGCAGCTCCCTGTCGGGACAGGGACCATACACCGGGGAGCTGTTTTTT
NA	TRBV7-9	NA	TRBJ2-5	CASSRGQETQYF	TGTGCCAGCAGCAGGGGACAAGAGACCCAGTACTTC
NA	TRBV6-2/TRBV6-3	NA	TRBJ1-2	CASSYLQQGAYSNYGYTF	TGTGCCAGCAGTTACCTCCAACAAGGCGCCTACTCCAACTATGGCTACACCTTC
TRBD1	TRBV12-3/TRBV12-4	NA	TRBJ2-7	CASSFDRDRRYEQYF	TGTGCCAGCAGTTTTGACCGGGACAGACGCTACGAGCAGTACTTC
TRBD2	TRBV24-1	NA	TRBJ2-1	CATSDRLSGIKSNEQFF	TGTGCCACCAGTGATCGGCTTAGCGGGATTAAATCCAATGAGCAGTTCTTC
TRBD1	TRBV6-1	NA	TRBJ2-7	CASTDNRGLYYEQYF	TGTGCCAGCACAGATAACAGGGGGTTATACTACGAGCAGTACTTC
NA	TRBV4-3	few	TRBJ2-5	CASSQPRTGLQETQYF	TGCGCCAGCAGCCAACCGCGTACAGGGCTCCAAGAGACCCAGTACTTC
NA	TRBV7-3	NA	TRBJ1-1	CASSPGEGLRTEAFF	TGTGCCAGCAGCCCCGGGGAAGGGTTACGTACTGAAGCTTTCTTT
TRBD1	TRBV27	NA	TRBJ1-2	CASGTGRGGYTF	TGTGCCAGCGGGACAGGGAGGGGGGGCTACACCTTC
TRBD2	TRBV7-2	NA	TRBJ2-3	CASSSLGGRSTDTQYF	TGTGCCAGCAGCTCCCTTGGCGGGAGAAGCACAGATACGCAGTATTTT
TRBD2	TRBV6-5	few	TRBJ2-5	CASSYVSGGPETQYF	TGTGCCAGCAGTTACGTTTCGGGAGGTCCGGAGACCCAGTACTTC
TRBD2	TRBV7-2	few	TRBJ2-5	CASSRSGSGGKGTQYF	TGTGCCAGCAGCCGGTCGGGGAGCGGGGGCAAGGGGACCCAGTACTTC
NA	TRBV7-2	NA	TRBJ2-7	CASSLSFEQYF	TGTGCCAGCAGCTTGTCTTTTGAGCAGTACTTC
NA	TRBV7-9	few	TRBJ2-5	CASSPRAGAYQETQYF	TGTGCCAGCAGCCCCCGGGCAGGGGCCTACCAAGAGACCCAGTACTTC
TRBD2	TRBV7-8	NA	TRBJ2-5	CASSSGTRGVETQYF	TGTGCCAGCAGCTCAGGGACTAGGGGGGTGGAGACCCAGTACTTC
TRBD1	TRBV6-1	few	TRBJ1-6	CASSEGQGASYNSPLHF	TGTGCCAGCAGTGAAGGACAGGGGGCTTCCTATAATTCACCCCTCCACTTT
NA	TRBV6-2/TRBV6-3	once	TRBJ2-5	CASWRDILGQETQYF	TGTGCCAGCTGGAGGGACATCCTGGGCCAAGAGACCCAGTACTTC
NA	TRBV5-1	NA	TRBJ2-1	CASSPRGLAGSYNEQFF	TGCGCCAGCAGCCCTCGAGGGCTAGCCGGCTCCTACAATGAGCAGTTCTTC
NA	TRBV7-8	medium-sized	TRBJ2-3	CASSLVREDTDTQYF	TGTGCCAGCAGCTTAGTTAGGGAGGACACAGATACGCAGTATTTT
TRBD2	TRBV7-9	NA	TRBJ2-7	CASSISGGPTYEQYF	TGTGCCAGCAGCATTAGCGGGGGGCCCACCTACGAGCAGTACTTC
NA	TRBV7-6	few	TRBJ1-6	CASSHRNSPLHF	TGTGCCAGCAGCCACAGGAATTCACCCCTCCACTTT
TRBD1	TRBV7-8	NA	TRBJ1-1	CASRTDRGNTEAFF	TGTGCCAGCAGGACGGACAGGGGTAACACTGAAGCTTTCTTT
NA	TRBV7-2	NA	TRBJ2-1	CASSSKEGTERSYNEQFF	TGTGCCAGCAGCTCAAAGGAGGGGACAGAGCGCTCCTACAATGAGCAGTTCTTC
NA	TRBV6-1	few	TRBJ2-7	CASMSYEQYF	TGTGCCAGCATGAGTTACGAGCAGTACTTC
NA	TRBV5-4	NA	TRBJ1-5	CASSLYGRPQHF	TGTGCCAGCAGCCTATACGGTCGGCCCCAGCATTTT
NA	TRBV6-1	few	TRBJ2-7	CASSAYYEQYF	TGTGCCAGCAGTGCCTACTACGAGCAGTACTTC
NA	TRBV12-3/TRBV12-4	NA	TRBJ2-1	CASSLDSLSEQFF	TGTGCCAGCAGTTTGGACTCCCTGAGTGAGCAGTTCTTC
TRBD1	TRBV7-2	few	TRBJ1-3	CASSWGQGNTIYF	TGTGCCAGCAGCTGGGGACAGGGAAACACCATATATTTT
NA	TRBV6-1	NA	TRBJ1-3	CASMTGGRYTIYF	TGTGCCAGCATGACGGGCGGGCGCTACACCATATATTTT
NA	TRBV6-1	few	TRBJ1-1	CASSEKRMNTEAFF	TGTGCCAGCAGTGAAAAACGGATGAACACTGAAGCTTTCTTT